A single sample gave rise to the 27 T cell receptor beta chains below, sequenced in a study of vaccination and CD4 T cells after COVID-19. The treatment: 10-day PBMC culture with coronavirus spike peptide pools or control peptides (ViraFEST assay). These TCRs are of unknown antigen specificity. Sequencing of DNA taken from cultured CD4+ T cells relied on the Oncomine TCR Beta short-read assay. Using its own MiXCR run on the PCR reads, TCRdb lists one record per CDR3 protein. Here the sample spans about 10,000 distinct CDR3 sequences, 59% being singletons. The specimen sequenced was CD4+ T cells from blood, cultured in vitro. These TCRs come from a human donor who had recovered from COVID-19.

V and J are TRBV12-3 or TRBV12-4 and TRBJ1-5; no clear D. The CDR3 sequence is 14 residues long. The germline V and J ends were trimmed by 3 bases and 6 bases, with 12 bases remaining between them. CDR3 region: CASSFSDDFQPQHF. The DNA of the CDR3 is TGTGCCAGCAGTTTCAGTGACGATTTTCAGCCCCAGCATTTT.

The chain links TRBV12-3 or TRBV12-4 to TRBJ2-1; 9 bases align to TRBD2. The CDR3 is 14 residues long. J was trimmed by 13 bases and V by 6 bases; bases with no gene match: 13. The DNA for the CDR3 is TGTGCCAGCAGCATTGCTGAGGCGGGGGGGAGTCAGTTCTTC. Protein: CASSIAEAGGSQFF.

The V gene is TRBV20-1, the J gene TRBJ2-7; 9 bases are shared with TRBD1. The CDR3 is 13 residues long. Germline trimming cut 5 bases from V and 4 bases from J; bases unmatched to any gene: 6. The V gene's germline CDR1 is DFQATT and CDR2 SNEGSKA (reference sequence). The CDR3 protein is CSASGQGGYEQYF. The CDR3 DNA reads TGCAGTGCTTCGGGACAGGGTGGATACGAGCAGTACTTC.

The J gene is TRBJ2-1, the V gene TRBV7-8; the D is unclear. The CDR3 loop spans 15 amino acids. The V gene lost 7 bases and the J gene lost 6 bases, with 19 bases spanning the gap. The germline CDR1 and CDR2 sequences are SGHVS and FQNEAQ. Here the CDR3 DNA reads TGTGCCAGCAACCTGCTCCCCCAGCCAATCAATGAGCAGTTCTTC. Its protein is CASNLLPQPINEQFF.

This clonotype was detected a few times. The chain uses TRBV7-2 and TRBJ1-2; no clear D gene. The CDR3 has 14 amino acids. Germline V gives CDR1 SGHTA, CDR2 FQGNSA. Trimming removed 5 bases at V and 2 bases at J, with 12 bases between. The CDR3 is CASSPQWQNYGYTF. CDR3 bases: TGTGCCAGCAGCCCCCAGTGGCAGAACTATGGCTACACCTTC.

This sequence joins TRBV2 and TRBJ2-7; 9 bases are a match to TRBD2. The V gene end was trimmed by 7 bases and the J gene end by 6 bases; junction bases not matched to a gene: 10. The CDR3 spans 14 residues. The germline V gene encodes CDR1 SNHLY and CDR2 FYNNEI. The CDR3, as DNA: TGTGCCAGCATCCCCGTAGCGGGGGTTTTCGAGCAGTACTTC. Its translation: CASIPVAGVFEQYF. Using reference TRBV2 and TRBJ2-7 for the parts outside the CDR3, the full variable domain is EPEVTQTPSHQVTQMGQEVILRCVPISNHLYFYWYRQILGQKVEFLVSFYNNEISEKSEIFDDQFSVERPDGSNFTLKIRSTKLEDSAMYFCASIPVAGVFEQYFGPGTRLTVT.

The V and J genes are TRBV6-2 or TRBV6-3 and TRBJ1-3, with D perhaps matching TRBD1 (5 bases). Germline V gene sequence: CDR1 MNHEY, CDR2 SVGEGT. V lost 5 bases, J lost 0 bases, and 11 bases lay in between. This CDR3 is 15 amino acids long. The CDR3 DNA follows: TGTGCCAGCAGTCGCGGGACGGCCTCTGGAAACACCATATATTTT. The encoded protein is CASSRGTASGNTIYF.

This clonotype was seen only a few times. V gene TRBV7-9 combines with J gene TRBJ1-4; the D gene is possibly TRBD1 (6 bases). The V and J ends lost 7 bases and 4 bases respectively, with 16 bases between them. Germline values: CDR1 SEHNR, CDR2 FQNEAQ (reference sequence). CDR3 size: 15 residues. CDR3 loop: CASTLPGANNEKLFF. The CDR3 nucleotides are TGTGCCAGCACCCTACCGGGGGCCAATAATGAAAAACTGTTTTTT.

CDR3: CASSHTLTSNQPQHF. DNA for the CDR3: TGTGCCAGCAGTCACACCCTCACAAGCAATCAGCCCCAGCATTTT. The chain joins TRBV6-1 to TRBJ1-5; D not certain. The germline gives CDR1 MNHNS, CDR2 SASEGT. This CDR3 region has 15 residues. Trimming cost V 5 bases and J 1 base, with 12 bases left between them.

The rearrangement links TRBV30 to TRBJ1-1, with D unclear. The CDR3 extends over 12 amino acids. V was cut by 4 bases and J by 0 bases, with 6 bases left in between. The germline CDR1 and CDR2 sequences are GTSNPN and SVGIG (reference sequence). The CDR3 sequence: CAWNRLNTEAFF. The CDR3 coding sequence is TGTGCCTGGAACCGCCTGAACACTGAAGCTTTCTTT.

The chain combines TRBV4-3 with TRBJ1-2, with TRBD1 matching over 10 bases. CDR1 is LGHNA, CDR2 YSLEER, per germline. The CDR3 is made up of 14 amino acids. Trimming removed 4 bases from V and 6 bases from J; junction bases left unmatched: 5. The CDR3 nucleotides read TGCGCCAGCAGCCGAACGGGACAGGGGAATGGCTACACCTTC. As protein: CASSRTGQGNGYTF.

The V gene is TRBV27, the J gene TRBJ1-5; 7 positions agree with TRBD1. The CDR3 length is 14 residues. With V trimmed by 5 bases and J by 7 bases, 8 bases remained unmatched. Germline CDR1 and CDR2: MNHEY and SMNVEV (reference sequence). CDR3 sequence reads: CASSPTGVGQPQHF. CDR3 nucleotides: TGTGCCAGCAGTCCAACAGGGGTTGGGCAGCCCCAGCATTTT.

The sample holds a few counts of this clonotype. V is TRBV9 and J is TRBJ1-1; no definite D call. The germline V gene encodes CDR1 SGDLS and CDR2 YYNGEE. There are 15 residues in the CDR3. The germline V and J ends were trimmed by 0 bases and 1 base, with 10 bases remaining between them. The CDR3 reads CASSVGGLPNTEAFF. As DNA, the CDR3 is TGTGCCAGCAGCGTAGGTGGGCTCCCGAACACTGAAGCTTTCTTT.

The CDR3 DNA is TGTGCCAGCTCACCGGCACAAGGTTATGGCTACACCTTC. It yields the protein CASSPAQGYGYTF. The genes are TRBV18 and TRBJ1-2, with unresolved D. V lost 3 bases to trimming and J lost 5 bases, with 10 bases between them. Germline CDR1 reads KGHSH; CDR2 reads LQKENI. There are 13 residues in the CDR3.

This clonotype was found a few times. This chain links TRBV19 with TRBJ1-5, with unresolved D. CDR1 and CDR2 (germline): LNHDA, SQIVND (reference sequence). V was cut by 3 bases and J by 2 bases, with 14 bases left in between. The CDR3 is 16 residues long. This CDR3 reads CASSMAGDRGNQPQHF. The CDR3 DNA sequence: TGTGCCAGTAGTATGGCCGGGGATCGGGGCAATCAGCCCCAGCATTTT.

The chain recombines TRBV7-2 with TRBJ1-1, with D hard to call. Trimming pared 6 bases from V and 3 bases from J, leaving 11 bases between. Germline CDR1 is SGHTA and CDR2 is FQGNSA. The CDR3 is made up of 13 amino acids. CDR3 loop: CASRLQRDTEAFF. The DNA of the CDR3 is TGTGCCAGCAGACTACAACGGGACACTGAAGCTTTCTTT.

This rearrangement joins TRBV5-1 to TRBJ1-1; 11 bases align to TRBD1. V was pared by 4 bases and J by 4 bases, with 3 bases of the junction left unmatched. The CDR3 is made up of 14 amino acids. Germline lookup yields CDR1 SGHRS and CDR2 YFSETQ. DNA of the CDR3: TGCGCCAGCAGCCTTGGGACAGGGGGCACTGAAGCTTTCTTT. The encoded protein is CASSLGTGGTEAFF.

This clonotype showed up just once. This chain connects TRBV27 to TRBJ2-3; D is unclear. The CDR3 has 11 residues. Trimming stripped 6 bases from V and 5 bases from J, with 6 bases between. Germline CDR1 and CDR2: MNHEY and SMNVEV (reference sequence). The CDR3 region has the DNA TGTGCCAGCAGACACGGAGATACGCAGTATTTT. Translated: CASRHGDTQYF.

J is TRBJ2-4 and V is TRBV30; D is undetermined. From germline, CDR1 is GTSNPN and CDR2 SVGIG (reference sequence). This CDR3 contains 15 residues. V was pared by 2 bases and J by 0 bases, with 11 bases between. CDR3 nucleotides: TGTGCCTGGAGTCCGTCCGGGCTAGCCAAAAACATTCAGTACTTC. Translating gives CAWSPSGLAKNIQYF.

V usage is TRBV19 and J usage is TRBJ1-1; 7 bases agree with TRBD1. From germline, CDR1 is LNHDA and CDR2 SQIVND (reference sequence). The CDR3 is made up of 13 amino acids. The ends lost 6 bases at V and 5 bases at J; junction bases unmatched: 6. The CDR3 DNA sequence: TGTGCCAGTAGCTGGGACAGTAGGACTGAAGCTTTCTTT. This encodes CASSWDSRTEAFF.

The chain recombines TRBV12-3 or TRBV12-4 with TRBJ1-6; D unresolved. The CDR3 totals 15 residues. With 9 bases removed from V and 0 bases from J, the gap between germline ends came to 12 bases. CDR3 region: CASVKRSSYNSPLHF. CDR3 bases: TGTGCCAGTGTGAAAAGAAGCTCCTATAATTCACCCCTCCACTTT.

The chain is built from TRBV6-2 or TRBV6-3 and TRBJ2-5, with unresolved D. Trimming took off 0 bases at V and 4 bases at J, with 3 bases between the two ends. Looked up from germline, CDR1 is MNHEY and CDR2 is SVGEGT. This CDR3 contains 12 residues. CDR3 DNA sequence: TGTGCCAGCAGTTACTCCGGAGAGACCCAGTACTTC. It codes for CASSYSGETQYF.

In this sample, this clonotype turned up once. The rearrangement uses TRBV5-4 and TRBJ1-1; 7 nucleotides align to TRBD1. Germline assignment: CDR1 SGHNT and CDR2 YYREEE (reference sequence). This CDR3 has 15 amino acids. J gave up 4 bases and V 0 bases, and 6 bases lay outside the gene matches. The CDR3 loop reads CASSLAVRGGTEAFF. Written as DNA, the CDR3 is TGTGCCAGCAGCTTGGCCGTCAGGGGGGGCACTGAAGCTTTCTTT.

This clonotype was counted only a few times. Here the CDR3 DNA reads TGTGCCAGCAGCCGGACTAGCGGGAGTGGCTACGAGCAGTACTTC. Its protein product is CASSRTSGSGYEQYF. V and J are TRBV7-6 and TRBJ2-7; TRBD2 matches 13 bases. This CDR3 has 15 amino acids. The junction had 4 bases not matched to a gene; V was cut back by 5 bases and J by 3 bases. The V gene's germline CDR1 is SGHVS and CDR2 FNYEAQ.

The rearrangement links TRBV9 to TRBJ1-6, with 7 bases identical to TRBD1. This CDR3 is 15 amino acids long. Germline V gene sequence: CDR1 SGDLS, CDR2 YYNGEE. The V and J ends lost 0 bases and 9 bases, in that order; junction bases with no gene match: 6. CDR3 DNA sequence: TGTGCCAGCAGCGTAGATGCAGGGGGAATTTCACCCCTCCACTTT. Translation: CASSVDAGGISPLHF.

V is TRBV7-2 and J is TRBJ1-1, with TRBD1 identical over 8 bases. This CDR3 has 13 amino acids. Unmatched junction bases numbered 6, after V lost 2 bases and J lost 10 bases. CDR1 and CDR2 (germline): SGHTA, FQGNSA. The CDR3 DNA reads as TGTGCCAGCAGCTTAATCCAGGGGGCCGCAGCTTTCTTT. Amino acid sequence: CASSLIQGAAAFF. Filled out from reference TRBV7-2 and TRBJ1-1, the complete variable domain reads GAGVSQSPSNKVTEKGKDVELRCDPISGHTALYWYRQSLGQGLEFLIYFQGNSAPDKSGLPSDRFSAERTGGSVSTLTIQRTQQEDSAVYLCASSLIQGAAAFFGQGTRLTVV.

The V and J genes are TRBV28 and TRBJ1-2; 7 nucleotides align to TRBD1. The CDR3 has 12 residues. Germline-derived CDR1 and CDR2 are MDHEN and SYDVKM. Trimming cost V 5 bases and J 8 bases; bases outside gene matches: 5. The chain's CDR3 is CASSGQVEGYTF. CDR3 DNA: TGTGCCAGCAGTGGACAGGTCGAGGGCTACACCTTC.